The 7 T cell receptor beta chains in this list originate from one sample, sequenced in a study of radiotherapy plus CTLA-4 blockade in lung cancer. Produced via immunoSEQ multiplex PCR; TCRdb's table is partial and in-frame only. The table has over 45,000 clones, roughly 80% seen once. Sequenced material: peripheral blood, taken from a patient treated with radiotherapy plus ipilimumab. These TCRs come from a human donor with non-small cell lung cancer who had a complete response to radiotherapy plus ipilimumab.

The chain links TRBV6-1 to TRBJ2-3, with D perhaps TRBD1 (6 bases). The CDR3 runs 13 residues. The germline V gene has CDR1 MNHNS and CDR2 SASEGT. The V end was cut by 5 bases, the J end by 9 bases, with 15 bases between. The CDR3 region has the DNA TGTGCCAGCAGTTTAGGGACACCGGCAACGCAGTATTTT. Translation gives CASSLGTPATQYF.

This chain connects TRBV4-1 to TRBJ1-5; the D gene is possibly TRBD1 (5 bases). This CDR3 has 19 amino acids. Germline V gives CDR1 MGHRA, CDR2 YSYEKL. With 3 bases removed from V and 0 bases from J, the gap between germline ends came to 21 bases. In DNA, the CDR3 is TGCGCCAGCAGCCACGTCGGGGGGGGGAGGATTACTAGCAATCAGCCCCAGCATTTT. Translating it yields CASSHVGGGRITSNQPQHF.

CDR3 residues: CASSSGTNTGELFF. CDR3 nucleotide sequence: TGTGCCAGCAGCTCCGGGACGAACACCGGGGAGCTGTTTTTT. The V gene is TRBV2, the J gene TRBJ2-2; the D gene is possibly TRBD2 (5 bases). CDR1 SNHLY and CDR2 FYNNEI come from the germline V gene. V was trimmed by 6 bases and J by 0 bases, leaving 8 bases between them. The CDR3 is 14 amino acids. The complete variable domain, with remaining parts taken from reference TRBV2 and TRBJ2-2, reads EPEVTQTPSHQVTQMGQEVILRCVPISNHLYFYWYRQILGQKVEFLVSFYNNEISEKSEIFDDQFSVERPDGSNFTLKIRSTKLEDSAMYFCASSSGTNTGELFFGEGSRLTVL.

The chain recombines TRBV4-3 with TRBJ2-6; 7 bases fit TRBD1. CDR1 and CDR2 (germline): LGHNA, YSLEER. The CDR3 is 16 amino acids. With 0 bases clipped from V and 5 bases from J, the junction kept 4 bases outside the gene matches. CDR3 bases: TGCGCCAGCAGCCAAGAGCAGGGGGTGTGGGCCAACGTCCTGACTTTC. It specifies CASSQEQGVWANVLTF.

The chain links TRBV25-1 to TRBJ1-5; 7 positions agree with TRBD1. The germline V gene has CDR1 MGHDK and CDR2 SYGVNS. The CDR3 runs to 13 residues. The V gene end was trimmed by 6 bases and the J gene end by 5 bases; junction bases not matched to a gene: 4. The DNA of the CDR3 is TGTGCCAGCAGAGGGACAGACTATCAGCCCCAGCATTTT. It translates to CASRGTDYQPQHF.

In its sample, this clone was seen once. The chain combines TRBV5-4 with TRBJ2-5, with TRBD2 as a possible D gene (5 bases). Germline V gene sequence: CDR1 SGHNT, CDR2 YYREEE (reference sequence). The CDR3 contains 12 residues. Trimming took off 5 bases at V and 7 bases at J, with 12 bases between the two ends. The CDR3: CASRYPEGTQYF. CDR3 sequence (DNA): TGTGCCAGCAGATACCCAGAGGGGACCCAGTACTTC. The full variable domain, in which reference TRBV5-4 and TRBJ2-5 provide the parts outside the CDR3, is ETGVTQSPTHLIKTRGQQVTLRCSSQSGHNTVSWYQQALGQGPQFIFQYYREEENGRGNFPPRFSGLQFPNYSSELNVNALELDDSALYLCASRYPEGTQYFGPGTRLLVL.

V is TRBV11-3 and J is TRBJ1-2; weak D call: TRBD1 (5 bases). The CDR3 totals 16 residues. Trimming shortened V by 6 bases and J by 2 bases, and 19 bases separated the two germline ends. Germline CDR1 and CDR2: SGHNT and YENEEA. CDR3 residues: CASSSFLAGRNYGYTF. DNA for the CDR3: TGTGCCAGCAGTTCGTTTCTGGCGGGACGGAACTATGGCTACACCTTC.